The 25 T cell receptor beta chains below all came from one sample that was sequenced in a study of blood T cell repertoires in COVID-19. TCRdb keeps only in-frame clones here, not all; method: immunoSEQ multiplex PCR. Of approximately 71,000 clones detected, 86% appear once; the ten largest clones hold around 4%. The sequenced sample consisted of peripheral blood. Every receptor here comes from a man aged 50 to 60 with acute or convalescent COVID-19.

J is TRBJ1-6 and V is TRBV25-1; 8 nucleotides agree with TRBD1. Germline V gives CDR1 MGHDK, CDR2 SYGVNS. There are 11 residues in the CDR3. Germline trimming cut 6 bases from V and 15 bases from J; bases unmatched to any gene: 4. The CDR3 nucleotides read TGTGCCAGCAGAACAGGGGGGCTCCTCCACTTT. It encodes CASRTGGLLHF. The complete variable domain, with remaining parts taken from reference TRBV25-1 and TRBJ1-6, reads EADIYQTPRYLVIGTGKKITLECSQTMGHDKMYWYQQDPGMELHLIHYSYGVNSTEKGDLSSESTVSRIRTEHFPLTLESARPSHTSQYLCASRTGGLLHFGNGTRLTVT.

The chain links TRBV2 to TRBJ2-1; D unresolved. The V gene's germline CDR1 is SNHLY and CDR2 FYNNEI. The CDR3 is 13 residues long. Trimming left V 1 base short and J 10 bases short, with 11 bases between. CDR3 coding DNA: TGTGCCAGCAGTGAAGATCACAGCCCCGAGCAGTTCTTC. Amino acid sequence: CASSEDHSPEQFF.

This chain uses TRBV11-3 with TRBJ2-2; no firm D call. V lost 0 bases to trimming and J lost 0 bases, with 2 bases between them. The CDR3 contains 14 residues. The germline gives CDR1 SGHNT, CDR2 YENEEA. CDR3 nucleotide sequence: TGTGCCAGCAGCTTAGATACGAACACCGGGGAGCTGTTTTTT. Residues: CASSLDTNTGELFF.

The chain couples TRBV4-2 to TRBJ2-1; TRBD2 aligns across 9 bases. The CDR3 covers 17 residues. Losses at the gene ends were 4 bases for V and 8 bases for J; bases not matched to a gene: 15. CDR1 and CDR2 (germline): LGHNA, YNFKEQ. The chain's CDR3 is CASSLRSLAGGRYEQFF. DNA for the CDR3: TGTGCCAGCAGCCTAAGGTCCTTGGCGGGGGGGCGGTATGAGCAGTTCTTC.

The chain recombines TRBV5-4 with TRBJ1-2, with D maybe TRBD1 (5 bases). This CDR3 spans 14 amino acids. CDR1 is SGHNT, CDR2 YYREEE, per germline (reference sequence). With 5 bases removed from V and 6 bases from J, the gap between germline ends came to 17 bases. The CDR3 DNA is TGTGCCAGCAGTCGCCGGGCGGGGGACGATGGCTACACCTTC. Protein sequence: CASSRRAGDDGYTF.

The chain links TRBV6-1 to TRBJ2-1; the D gene is possibly TRBD1 (6 bases). Germline V lookup: CDR1 MNHNS, CDR2 SASEGT. The CDR3 spans 14 residues. Trimming removed 7 bases from V and 0 bases from J, with 10 bases in between. The CDR3 bases are TGTGCCAGCACCCGGGACATCTCCTACAATGAGCAGTTCTTC. This translates into CASTRDISYNEQFF.

The CDR3 here is CASSDGAGVVETQYF. The CDR3 bases are TGCGCCAGCAGTGACGGAGCGGGAGTGGTGGAGACCCAGTACTTC. This chain joins TRBV10-1 and TRBJ2-5, with TRBD2 matching over 8 bases. Germline V gives CDR1 WNHNN, CDR2 SYGVQD (reference sequence). CDR3 size: 15 residues. The ends lost 3 bases at V and 5 bases at J; junction bases unmatched: 8.

The chain joins TRBV25-1 to TRBJ1-2, with a tentative D call TRBD1 (6 bases). Germline V gene data show CDR1 as MGHDK and CDR2 as SYGVNS. Trimming stripped 5 bases from V and 5 bases from J, with 9 bases between. The CDR3 is made up of 12 amino acids. The DNA for the CDR3 is TGTGCCAGCAGTTCACAGGGTTATGGCTACACCTTC. Translating gives CASSSQGYGYTF.

The chain employs TRBV3-1 (or the pseudogene TRBV3-2) and TRBJ1-5; 8 bases agree with TRBD1. V trimming: 2 bases; J trimming: 6 bases; junction bases outside the gene matches: 3. This CDR3 is built from 14 residues. The germline CDR1 and CDR2 sequences are LGHDT and YNNKEL (reference sequence). The CDR3 loop reads CASSQQTGGQPQHF. CDR3 sequence (DNA): TGTGCCAGCAGCCAACAAACAGGGGGTCAGCCCCAGCATTTT.

V is TRBV7-6 and J is TRBJ1-4; D might be TRBD1 (6 bases). The CDR3 extends over 15 amino acids. Trimming took 5 bases from V and 5 from J, leaving 15 bases between them. The germline V gene has CDR1 SGHVS and CDR2 FNYEAQ. The CDR3 loop reads CASSVLGHQNEKLFF. The CDR3 DNA reads as TGTGCCAGCAGCGTACTGGGACACCAAAATGAAAAACTGTTTTTT.

This chain uses TRBV7-4 with TRBJ2-4; D is ambiguous. CDR3 length: 17 amino acids. Trimming left V 0 bases short and J 3 bases short, with 15 bases between. The germline CDR1 and CDR2 sequences are SGHVT and SQSDAQ. CDR3 DNA sequence: TGTGCCAGCAGCTTAGCGTGCAGGATGATAGGCAAAAACATTCAGTACTTC. It encodes CASSLACRMIGKNIQYF.

V is TRBV4-2 and J is TRBJ1-4, with 9 bases aligning to TRBD1. Germline lookup yields CDR1 LGHNA and CDR2 YNFKEQ. The CDR3 totals 14 residues. V was pared by 3 bases and J by 7 bases, with 3 bases of the junction left unmatched. The CDR3 reads CASSQTGGTEKLFF. CDR3 nucleotide sequence: TGTGCCAGCAGCCAGACAGGGGGAACTGAAAAACTGTTTTTT.

V usage is TRBV5-1 and J usage is TRBJ2-5; 12 positions match TRBD2. Germline lookup yields CDR1 SGHRS and CDR2 YFSETQ. V was pared by 5 bases and J by 3 bases, with 11 bases of the junction left unmatched. The CDR3 has 17 residues. This CDR3 is CASRRVSSGGAEETQYF. The CDR3 DNA is TGCGCCAGCAGACGAGTATCTAGCGGGGGGGCGGAAGAGACCCAGTACTTC.

This clone turned up a few times. The chain employs TRBV5-4 and TRBJ2-5; a weak D match, TRBD1 (6 bases). Germline-derived CDR1 and CDR2 are SGHNT and YYREEE (reference sequence). V gave up 5 bases and J gave up 5 bases, with 16 bases separating them. This CDR3 has 14 amino acids. CDR3 nucleotide sequence: TGTGCCAGCAGGATAGCAGGGGCGCGGGAGACCCAGTACTTC. Protein product: CASRIAGARETQYF.

CDR3 in amino acids: CASSQTENYGYTF. The CDR3 DNA sequence: TGCGCCAGCAGCCAAACAGAGAACTATGGCTACACCTTC. The chain recombines TRBV4-1 with TRBJ1-2; no definite D call. CDR1 and CDR2 (germline): MGHRA, YSYEKL. CDR3 size: 13 residues. Trimming pared 2 bases from V and 2 bases from J, leaving 6 bases between.

This clone appeared a few times. The gene calls are TRBV5-1 and TRBJ2-3; 9 nucleotides line up with TRBD2. The CDR3 consists of 15 residues. The J segment lost 4 bases and the V segment lost 6 bases, leaving 9 bases of the junction unmatched. The germline V gene has CDR1 SGHRS and CDR2 YFSETQ. The CDR3 DNA follows: TGCGCCAGCAAGCCCGGGGCTAGCGGGGCAGATACGCAGTATTTT. Translating it yields CASKPGASGADTQYF.

The J gene is TRBJ1-2, the V gene TRBV18; 8 nucleotides line up with TRBD1. The germline CDR1 and CDR2 sequences are KGHSH and LQKENI. The J segment lost 3 bases and the V segment lost 3 bases, leaving 6 bases of the junction unmatched. This CDR3 spans 15 amino acids. CDR3 sequence: CASSPPGGADYGYTF. The CDR3 DNA follows: TGTGCCAGCTCACCTCCAGGGGGCGCGGACTATGGCTACACCTTC.

The V and J genes are TRBV30 and TRBJ1-2, with D possibly TRBD1 on 5 matching bases. The length of the CDR3 is 11 residues. V was clipped by 3 bases and J by 6 bases, with 8 bases between them. Germline V gene lookup returns CDR1 GTSNPN and CDR2 SVGIG (reference sequence). The CDR3 spells CAWRGGNGYTF. CDR3 DNA sequence: TGTGCCTGGAGGGGGGGGAATGGCTACACCTTC. The variable domain in full, with the rest retrieved from reference TRBV30 and TRBJ1-2, is SQTIHQWPATLVQPVGSPLSLECTVEGTSNPNLYWYRQAAGRGLQLLFYSVGIGQISSEVPQNLSASRPQDRQFILSSKKLLLSDSGFYLCAWRGGNGYTFGSGTRLTVV.

The V gene is TRBV27, the J gene TRBJ2-2; 7 bases line up with TRBD2. Germline loops: CDR1 MNHEY, CDR2 SMNVEV (reference sequence). The CDR3 length is 15 residues. The V gene end was trimmed by 2 bases and the J gene end by 4 bases; junction bases not matched to a gene: 4. The CDR3 loop is CASSLRLAGTGELFF. The CDR3 nucleotides are TGTGCCAGCAGTTTACGACTAGCCGGCACCGGGGAGCTGTTTTTT.

The chain joins TRBV27 to TRBJ2-1, with 10 positions matching TRBD2. V lost 6 bases, J lost 5 bases, and 19 bases stayed unmatched. There are 19 residues in the CDR3. Germline lookup yields CDR1 MNHEY and CDR2 SMNVEV (reference sequence). CDR3 region: CASSRRMGAGGPRDNEQFF. Here the CDR3 DNA reads TGTGCCAGCAGCCGTCGAATGGGAGCGGGAGGGCCTAGGGACAATGAGCAGTTCTTC.

The chain is built from TRBV21-1 and TRBJ1-6; the table's D call TRBD1 went unverified against the DNA. TRBV21-1 is an annotated pseudogene. The CDR3 spans 17 residues. CDR3 amino acids: CASTMALGWDKNSPLHF. The CDR3 DNA is TGTGCCAGCACCATGGCTCTAGGGTGGGACAAGAATTCACCCCTCCACTTT.

The chain employs TRBV11-3 and TRBJ1-3; the D is unclear. CDR1 is SGHNT, CDR2 YENEEA, per germline. The ends were cut back, 4 bases at V and 4 bases at J, with 8 bases in the middle. The CDR3 runs to 13 residues. The CDR3 loop reads CASSSSLGNTIYF. CDR3 coding DNA: TGTGCCAGCAGCTCGTCCTTGGGAAACACCATATATTTT.

The rearrangement joins TRBV11-3 to TRBJ2-1; the match to TRBD1 covers 8 bases. This CDR3 contains 15 residues. J lost 2 bases, V lost 3 bases, and 3 bases had no gene match. Germline CDR1 SGHNT, CDR2 YENEEA. The CDR3 reads CASSLHRGTYNEQFF. The CDR3 DNA sequence: TGTGCCAGCAGCTTGCACAGGGGGACCTACAATGAGCAGTTCTTC. Filled out from reference TRBV11-3 and TRBJ2-1, the complete variable domain reads EAGVVQSPRYKIIEKKQPVAFWCNPISGHNTLYWYLQNLGQGPELLIRYENEEAVDDSQLPKDRFSAERLKGVDSTLKIQPAELGDSAVYLCASSLHRGTYNEQFFGPGTRLTVL.

Only one count was recorded for this clone. The rearrangement links TRBV2 to TRBJ1-1; the match to TRBD1 covers 8 bases. This CDR3 region has 14 residues. The ends lost 5 bases at V and 3 bases at J; junction bases unmatched: 5. Germline lookup yields CDR1 SNHLY and CDR2 FYNNEI. CDR3 in DNA: TGTGCCAGCAGTTTCCAGGGACAGGACACTGAAGCTTTCTTT. It codes for CASSFQGQDTEAFF.

In its sample, this clone was seen a few times. The chain uses TRBV6-5 and TRBJ1-1; the match to TRBD1 covers 8 bases. The V gene end was trimmed by 5 bases and the J gene end by 6 bases; junction bases not matched to a gene: 8. The CDR3 is made up of 14 amino acids. CDR1 and CDR2 from the germline V gene are MNHEY and SVGAGI. The CDR3 loop is CASSQGQASAEAFF. In DNA form, the CDR3 reads TGTGCCAGCAGTCAGGGACAGGCGTCCGCTGAAGCTTTCTTT.